A selection of T cell receptor beta chains follows, all from one sample in a study of blood T cell repertoires in COVID-19. Some clones are missing from TCRdb's copy, which holds only in-frame ones; the method was immunoSEQ multiplex PCR. The sample has nearly 300,000 clones; approximately 88% are singletons. Sequencing was done on a sample of peripheral blood. The receptors were gathered from a woman younger than 45 who had recovered from COVID-19. Both conserved end residues are part of each CDR3. Each record gives: CDR3 protein, CDR3 DNA, V gene, clone size, J gene, D gene. D genes are given only for firm matches. Clone size is not always given. Where it is, it says once, few, many or a class for expanded clones.

CDR3: CSVEQKWSGHTSYEQYF
DNA: TGCAGCGTTGAACAGAAATGGTCAGGGCATACTTCCTACGAGCAGTACTTC
V: TRBV29-1
size: NA
J: TRBJ2-7
D: NA

CDR3: CASSFYDGYTF
DNA: TGTGCCAGCAGCTTTTATGATGGCTACACCTTC
V: TRBV6-2/TRBV6-3
size: NA
J: TRBJ1-2
D: NA

CDR3: CASSLAGTPSGGQFF
DNA: TGTGCCAGCAGCTTGGCCGGGACTCCTAGTGGCGGGCAGTTCTTC
V: TRBV5-4
size: NA
J: TRBJ2-1
D: NA

CDR3: CASSLRDWLNEQFF
DNA: TGTGCCAGCAGCCTCCGGGACTGGCTCAATGAGCAGTTCTTC
V: TRBV5-4
size: NA
J: TRBJ2-1
D: NA

CDR3: CASSRKRGQGGNTIYF
DNA: TGTGCCAGCAGCCGGAAAAGGGGACAGGGGGGAAACACCATATATTTT
V: TRBV7-8
size: NA
J: TRBJ1-3
D: TRBD1

CDR3: CASKGRDRGLHTEAFF
DNA: TGTGCCAGCAAAGGAAGGGACAGGGGGCTGCACACTGAAGCTTTCTTT
V: TRBV27
size: NA
J: TRBJ1-1
D: TRBD1

CDR3: CASSPDHGPGEKLFF
DNA: TGTGCCAGCAGTCCAGACCATGGTCCGGGGGAAAAACTGTTTTTT
V: TRBV25-1
size: NA
J: TRBJ1-4
D: NA

CDR3: CATSRDPKGLEEQYF
DNA: TGTGCCACCAGCAGAGATCCAAAGGGGCTGGAAGAGCAGTACTTC
V: TRBV15
size: NA
J: TRBJ2-7
D: NA

CDR3: CASSSTLGSGGLQETQYF
DNA: TGTGCCAGCAGCTCAACCCTGGGTAGCGGGGGCCTCCAAGAGACCCAGTACTTC
V: TRBV13
size: NA
J: TRBJ2-5
D: TRBD2

CDR3: CASSQGGRGGGTGELFF
DNA: TGCGCCAGCAGCCAAGGTGGCCGGGGAGGGGGCACCGGGGAGCTGTTTTTT
V: TRBV4-1
size: NA
J: TRBJ2-2
D: NA

CDR3: CASSLTPAVNTEAFF
DNA: TGCGCCAGCAGCTTGACCCCGGCGGTGAACACTGAAGCTTTCTTT
V: TRBV5-1
size: NA
J: TRBJ1-1
D: NA

CDR3: CAISESRTDQETQYF
DNA: TGTGCCATCAGTGAGTCGCGGACAGACCAAGAGACCCAGTACTTC
V: TRBV10-3
size: NA
J: TRBJ2-5
D: NA

CDR3: CASSTRDSPYEQYF
DNA: TGTGCCAGCAGCACCAGGGACAGTCCCTACGAGCAGTACTTC
V: TRBV5-4
size: NA
J: TRBJ2-7
D: TRBD1

CDR3: CASSGRDRVHNEQFF
DNA: TGTGCCAGCAGCGGCCGGGACAGGGTCCACAATGAGCAGTTCTTC
V: TRBV5-4
size: NA
J: TRBJ2-1
D: TRBD1

CDR3: CASSSDNYEQYF
DNA: TGTGCCAGCAGCTCAGATAACTACGAGCAGTACTTC
V: TRBV7-9
size: NA
J: TRBJ2-7
D: NA

CDR3: CASSSYRVSNQPQHF
DNA: TGTGCCAGCAGTTCTTACAGGGTTAGCAATCAGCCCCAGCATTTT
V: TRBV6-5
size: NA
J: TRBJ1-5
D: NA

CDR3: CASAGRQRLSTNEKLFF
DNA: TGTGCCAGCGCGGGGAGACAGCGGTTATCAACTAATGAAAAACTGTTTTTT
V: TRBV19
size: NA
J: TRBJ1-4
D: NA

CDR3: CASSLGLSTGELFF
DNA: TGTGCCAGCAGCCTGGGACTCAGCACCGGGGAGCTGTTTTTT
V: TRBV7-8
size: NA
J: TRBJ2-2
D: NA

CDR3: CAISVDRENGYTF
DNA: TGTGCCATCAGTGTAGACAGGGAAAATGGCTACACCTTC
V: TRBV10-3
size: once
J: TRBJ1-2
D: TRBD1

CDR3: CASSRQTGGDYGYTF
DNA: TGTGCCAGCTCACGACAGACAGGGGGCGACTATGGCTACACCTTC
V: TRBV18
size: NA
J: TRBJ1-2
D: TRBD1

CDR3: CASTPDRKYEQYF
DNA: TGTGCCAGCACCCCCGACAGGAAGTACGAGCAGTACTTC
V: TRBV28
size: few
J: TRBJ2-7
D: NA

CDR3: CACQKDRMDTGELFF
DNA: TGTGCCTGCCAAAAGGACAGGATGGACACCGGGGAGCTGTTTTTT
V: TRBV30
size: few
J: TRBJ2-2
D: TRBD1

CDR3: CASSQGSGVRTGELFF
DNA: TGTGCCAGCAGCCAGGGTAGCGGGGTTCGCACCGGGGAGCTGTTTTTT
V: TRBV9
size: NA
J: TRBJ2-2
D: TRBD2

CDR3: CAISERGQDSNQPQHF
DNA: TGTGCCATCAGTGAGAGGGGACAGGATAGCAATCAGCCCCAGCATTTT
V: TRBV10-3
size: NA
J: TRBJ1-5
D: TRBD1

CDR3: CASSGGGSGEQFF
DNA: TGTGCCAGTTCTGGGGGGGGATCCGGTGAGCAGTTCTTC
V: TRBV18
size: NA
J: TRBJ2-1
D: TRBD2

CDR3: CATSRGAGRNEQFF
DNA: TGTGCCACCAGCAGGGGGGCTGGTCGCAATGAGCAGTTCTTC
V: TRBV15
size: NA
J: TRBJ2-1
D: NA

CDR3: CASSFDRAYYEQYF
DNA: TGTGCCAGCAGCTTTGACAGGGCATACTACGAGCAGTACTTC
V: TRBV7-9
size: NA
J: TRBJ2-7
D: TRBD1

CDR3: CASSPQDRPRQPQHF
DNA: TGTGCCAGCTCACCACAAGACAGGCCGAGGCAGCCCCAGCATTTT
V: TRBV18
size: once
J: TRBJ1-5
D: NA

CDR3: CASSSGGGSSSGGYTF
DNA: TGTGCCAGCAGCTCCGGAGGAGGGAGCAGTAGTGGCGGCTACACCTTC
V: TRBV5-4
size: NA
J: TRBJ1-2
D: NA

CDR3: CASTRTGLNTEAFF
DNA: TGTGCCAGCACCCGGACAGGACTGAACACTGAAGCTTTCTTT
V: TRBV2
size: few
J: TRBJ1-1
D: TRBD1

CDR3: CASSRGGGGQETQYF
DNA: TGTGCCAGCAGCCGTGGCGGGGGGGGTCAAGAGACCCAGTACTTC
V: TRBV3-1/TRBV3-2
size: NA
J: TRBJ2-5
D: TRBD2